This TCR beta chain stems from a study of CD8 T cells in ankylosing spondylitis. Study outcomes and limitations: Ankylosing spondylitis blood appeared to carry a characteristic TCR beta motif of roughly eight highly homologous variants. From matched ankylosing spondylitis synovial fluid, disease-linked clones were reportedly recovered at significantly enriched levels. Researchers report that disease-linked clones proved CD8+ and relatively rare in peripheral blood.

In this sample, this clonotype turned up a few times. The antigen remains unidentified. The germline V gene encodes CDR1 SEHNR and CDR2 FQNEAQ (reference sequence). The CDR3 consists of 16 residues. V was clipped by 5 bases and J by 7 bases; unmatched bases: 10. Using quantitative 5'-RACE with molecular barcodes, the authors made TCR beta libraries. MiXCR, applied by TCRdb to the 5' RACE reads, yields one record per CDR3 protein. The sample has some 220,000 distinct CDR3 sequences; 8% to 10% are singletons. The rearrangement joins TRBV7-9 to TRBJ2-1; 11 positions match TRBD2. Sequencing input: blood, either unsorted or a sorted T cell fraction (not recorded which). This receptor was identified in a female donor with ankylosing spondylitis or in good health (not recorded which). The CDR3 reads CASSPPSGRTKNEQFF. The CDR3 region has the DNA TGTGCCAGCAGCCCCCCTAGCGGGAGGACGAAAAATGAGCAGTTCTTC.